Described below is a single T cell receptor beta chain sequence and its context. These data belong to a study of blood T cells in healthy people across ages. The V and J ends lost 3 bases and 4 bases respectively, with 6 bases between them. CDR1 is MRHNA and CDR2 is SNTAGT in the germline V gene. CDR3 length equals 13 residues. Combining a sample-barcoded 5' primer with a J-beta primer mix, a second PCR ran for 7 to 11 cycles. MiXCR, run by TCRdb on the 5' RACE reads, gives a single entry per CDR3 protein. The table shows about 1.4 million distinct CDR3 sequences, with 59% occurring only once. The TCR was taken from a man aged 18 to 30 in good health. Sequencing input: blood. The J gene is TRBJ2-2, the V gene TRBV6-4; D remains unclear. The CDR3 DNA reads TGTGCCAGCAGTGAGGGGTTCACCGGGGAGCTGTTTTTT. Translation: CASSEGFTGELFF.